This T cell receptor (beta chain) was profiled in a study of blood T cell repertoires in COVID-19. Across the study: Acute and convalescent COVID-19 samples came from the United States, Italy and Spain. From T cells, B-cell-depleted T cells, or PBMCs came the material, which was cDNA or gDNA.

V trimming: 5 bases; J trimming: 5 bases; junction bases outside the gene matches: 7. This CDR3 is built from 15 residues. The V gene's germline CDR1 is SGHTA and CDR2 FQGNSA. As handled by the study authors: Estimates of nucleated cell counts were drawn from the amplification of reference gene primers. Some clones are missing from TCRdb's copy, which holds only in-frame ones; the method was immunoSEQ multiplex PCR. V and J calls plus clone size are reproduced from that table; the DNA served to infer D and trimming. The sample has 110,000 to 150,000 clones, over 75% seen once. The clonotype comes from a human donor in a cohort sampled during active COVID-19. The chain links TRBV7-2 to TRBJ2-1; 9 bases line up with TRBD2. Sequencing used peripheral blood. In nucleotides, the CDR3 is TGTGCCAGCAGCCGCGGTGCGGGGGGGGACAATGAGCAGTTCTTC. Encoded protein: CASSRGAGGDNEQFF.